This paragraph reports one T cell receptor (beta chain). Its antigen is unidentified. The CDR3 runs 16 residues. Germline V gene sequence: CDR1 MGHRA, CDR2 YSYEKL. V dropped 1 base and J dropped 0 bases, with 10 bases sitting between them. This entry comes from a study of cytomegalovirus exposure and HLA in healthy donors. Study observations and caveats: Some 16,000 TCR beta sequences were associated with HLA alleles at 0.05 false discovery rate in a later analysis.

The PCR had 60 Vbeta and 13 Jbeta primers. Libraries were prepared by immunoSEQ multiplex PCR; TCRdb keeps only in-frame clonotypes and omits some of them. The sample holds about 82,000 clones, over 70% seen once. This sequence joins TRBV4-1 and TRBJ1-3; maybe TRBD1 (5 bases). The material sequenced was PBMCs. The sequence was collected from a man younger than 45 in good health and CMV-seropositive. CDR3 DNA: TGCGCCAGCAGCCAAGTGGGGCCGAACTCTGGAAACACCATATATTTT. Residues: CASSQVGPNSGNTIYF.